Given below is one T cell receptor (beta chain) in context. Antigen specificity is unknown. With a J-beta primer mix and a sample-barcoded 5' primer, a second PCR ran about 7 to 12 cycles. A 12-random-nucleotide template-switch adaptor tagged each cDNA molecule. MiXCR was run by TCRdb on the 5' RACE reads, yielding one entry per CDR3 protein. Found here are 1.5 million to 2 million distinct CDR3 sequences, about 35% of them singletons; the top ten hold about 10%. This sample stems from a study of blood T cells in healthy people across ages. Broader study findings: Long-lived and aged donors differed, with more naive CD4+ cells and higher diversity in the long-lived.

Trimming removed 6 bases from V and 3 bases from J, with 18 bases in between. CDR3 length: 15 residues. The chain recombines TRBV12-3 or TRBV12-4 with TRBJ2-7, with D possibly being TRBD2 (5 bases). The material sequenced was blood. The TCR sequence derives from a woman aged 30 to 39 in good health. CDR3 residues: CASSWTSRLIYEQYF. The CDR3, as DNA: TGTGCCAGCAGCTGGACTTCCCGACTGATCTACGAGCAGTACTTC.